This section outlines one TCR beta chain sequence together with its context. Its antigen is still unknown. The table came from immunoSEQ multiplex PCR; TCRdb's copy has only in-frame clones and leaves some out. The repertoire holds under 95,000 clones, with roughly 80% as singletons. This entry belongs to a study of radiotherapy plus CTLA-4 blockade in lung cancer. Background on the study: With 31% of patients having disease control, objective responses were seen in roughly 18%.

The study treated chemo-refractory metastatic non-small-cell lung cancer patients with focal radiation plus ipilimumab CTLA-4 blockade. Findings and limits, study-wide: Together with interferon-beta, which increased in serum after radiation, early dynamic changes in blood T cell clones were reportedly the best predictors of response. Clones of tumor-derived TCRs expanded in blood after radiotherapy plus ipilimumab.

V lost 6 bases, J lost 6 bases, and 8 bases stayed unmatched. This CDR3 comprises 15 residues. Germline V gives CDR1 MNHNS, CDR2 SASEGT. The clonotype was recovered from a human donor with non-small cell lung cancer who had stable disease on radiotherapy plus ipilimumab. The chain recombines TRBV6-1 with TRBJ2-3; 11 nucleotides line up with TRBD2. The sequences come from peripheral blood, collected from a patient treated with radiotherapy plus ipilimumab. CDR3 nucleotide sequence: TGTGCCAGCAGGGGTAGCGGGAGGGCCGGTGATACGCAGTATTTT. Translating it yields CASRGSGRAGDTQYF.